What follows describes a single T cell receptor beta chain. The antigen is undetermined. The data are from a study of beta chain features in type 1 diabetes. TCRB transcripts that were expressed got sequenced, as all of the isolated RNA had been reverse transcribed. The protocol was immunoSEQ multiplex PCR, while the TCRdb copy is restricted to in-frame clones and leaves out a portion. The data hold over 600,000 clones, with around 12% observed a single time. Study-level points and caveats: Within each of all four CD4+ subsets, Type 1 diabetes patients had TCRB CDR3s that were moderately but significantly shorter. Patients' naive, central memory and regulatory TCRB repertoires appeared more alike than those of healthy donors. No resolution was reached here on whether HLA type influences TCRB rearrangement.

The germline gives CDR1 SGDLS, CDR2 YYNGEE. CDR3 length equals 15 residues. The V and J ends lost 0 bases and 0 bases respectively, with 8 bases between them. V gene TRBV9 combines with J gene TRBJ2-3; perhaps TRBD2 as D (6 bases). The receptor was derived from a man aged 30 to 45 with type 1 diabetes. The specimen was naive CD4+ T cells from blood. The CDR3 loop reads CASSVAGDSTDTQYF. The CDR3 DNA is TGTGCCAGCAGCGTAGCGGGAGACAGCACAGATACGCAGTATTTT.